A selection of T cell receptor beta chains follows, all from one sample in a study of T-cell reconstitution after alpha-beta-depleted transplantation in children. MiXCR was run by TCRdb on the PCR reads, yielding one entry per CDR3 protein. In the table there are roughly 120,000 distinct CDR3 sequences, under 13% of which are singletons. Source: PBMCs from the stem cell graft donor, taken from the stem cell graft. These TCRs come from a human donor who donated a stem cell graft to a child with acute lymphoblastic leukemia. Both conserved end residues are part of each CDR3. The order of the fields is D gene, CDR3 length, V gene, clone size, J gene, CDR3 DNA, CDR3 protein. A D gene is named only where the DNA matches it firmly. Expanded clones get a size class; other rows say once, few or many, or leave the size out.

D gene: -; CDR3 length: 16; V gene: TRBV20-1; clone size: many; J gene: TRBJ2-4; CDR3 DNA: TGCAGTGCTAGAAGGAGCGCCGGTCTAGCCAAAAACATTCAGTACTTC; CDR3 protein: CSARRSAGLAKNIQYF
D gene: -; CDR3 length: 14; V gene: TRBV30; clone size: -; J gene: TRBJ2-2; CDR3 DNA: TGTGCCTGGAGTACAGGGAAGGAGAGCGGGGAGCTGTTTTTT; CDR3 protein: CAWSTGKESGELFF
D gene: TRBD1; CDR3 length: 15; V gene: TRBV20-1; clone size: many; J gene: TRBJ2-5; CDR3 DNA: TGCAGTGCTAGTTATATTGGACAGGCTATCGAGACCCAGTACTTC; CDR3 protein: CSASYIGQAIETQYF
D gene: TRBD1; CDR3 length: 18; V gene: TRBV6-1; clone size: many; J gene: TRBJ1-6; CDR3 DNA: TGTGCCAGCAGTGCAAATCCGGGACAGGGGGCCGATAATTCACCCCTCCACTTT; CDR3 protein: CASSANPGQGADNSPLHF
D gene: -; CDR3 length: 13; V gene: TRBV28; clone size: many; J gene: TRBJ1-2; CDR3 DNA: TGTGCCAGCAGTTTCGGCCAAGTCTATGGCTACACCTTC; CDR3 protein: CASSFGQVYGYTF
D gene: TRBD1; CDR3 length: 13; V gene: TRBV7-2; clone size: many; J gene: TRBJ2-1; CDR3 DNA: TGTGCCAGCAGCTTATGGGAACAGGGGGAGTGGTTCTTC; CDR3 protein: CASSLWEQGEWFF
D gene: -; CDR3 length: 13; V gene: TRBV6-2/TRBV6-3; clone size: many; J gene: TRBJ2-2; CDR3 DNA: TGTGCCAGCAGCCTCGATTTCACCGGGGAGCTGTTTTTT; CDR3 protein: CASSLDFTGELFF
D gene: -; CDR3 length: 16; V gene: TRBV25-1; clone size: many; J gene: TRBJ1-3; CDR3 DNA: TGTGCCAGCAGTCCTCACCAGGGGTACTCTGGAAACACCATATATTTT; CDR3 protein: CASSPHQGYSGNTIYF
D gene: TRBD1; CDR3 length: 15; V gene: TRBV7-2; clone size: -; J gene: TRBJ1-1; CDR3 DNA: TGTGCCAGCAGCATCGACAGGGGGAAGGACACTGAAGCTTTCTTT; CDR3 protein: CASSIDRGKDTEAFF
D gene: -; CDR3 length: 13; V gene: TRBV29-1; clone size: many; J gene: TRBJ2-1; CDR3 DNA: TGCAGCCCGAGGGCGGTAACCTACAATGAGCAGTTCTTC; CDR3 protein: CSPRAVTYNEQFF
D gene: -; CDR3 length: 12; V gene: TRBV7-8; clone size: many; J gene: TRBJ2-1; CDR3 DNA: TGTGCCAGCACCCCCCCGAACAATGAGCAGTTCTTC; CDR3 protein: CASTPPNNEQFF
D gene: -; CDR3 length: 14; V gene: TRBV5-1; clone size: many; J gene: TRBJ1-2; CDR3 DNA: TGCGCCAGCAGCTTCCAACCCTCGGACTATGGCTACACCTTC; CDR3 protein: CASSFQPSDYGYTF
D gene: -; CDR3 length: 14; V gene: TRBV6-5; clone size: many; J gene: TRBJ2-7; CDR3 DNA: TGTGCCAGCAGTTACCCAGAACAGGGTTACGAGCAGTACTTC; CDR3 protein: CASSYPEQGYEQYF
D gene: TRBD2; CDR3 length: 17; V gene: TRBV4-1; clone size: many; J gene: TRBJ2-1; CDR3 DNA: TGCGCCAGCAGCCAACCCCAGACTAGCGGGGAATACAATGAGCAGTTCTTC; CDR3 protein: CASSQPQTSGEYNEQFF
D gene: TRBD1; CDR3 length: 16; V gene: TRBV7-9; clone size: many; J gene: TRBJ2-7; CDR3 DNA: TGTGCCAGCAGCCACCCCGGGACAGGGGGCTTATACGAGCAGTACTTC; CDR3 protein: CASSHPGTGGLYEQYF
D gene: TRBD2; CDR3 length: 16; V gene: TRBV7-2; clone size: many; J gene: TRBJ2-7; CDR3 DNA: TGTGCCAGCCCCCCGGTGGCGGGAGACTTCACATACGAGCAGTACTTC; CDR3 protein: CASPPVAGDFTYEQYF
D gene: -; CDR3 length: 13; V gene: TRBV4-3; clone size: many; J gene: TRBJ1-1; CDR3 DNA: TGCGCCAGCAGCCAAGCGTTCCAGGGTGAAGCTTTCTTT; CDR3 protein: CASSQAFQGEAFF
D gene: -; CDR3 length: 13; V gene: TRBV15; clone size: many; J gene: TRBJ1-1; CDR3 DNA: TGTGCCACCAGCAGGGGGACTCCGGTTGGGGCTTTCTTT; CDR3 protein: CATSRGTPVGAFF
D gene: TRBD1; CDR3 length: 19; V gene: TRBV12-3/TRBV12-4; clone size: many; J gene: TRBJ1-3; CDR3 DNA: TGTGCCAGCAGTTTAGCAGATGGTTCGGGCAGGGGGTTAGGAAACACCATATATTTT; CDR3 protein: CASSLADGSGRGLGNTIYF
D gene: -; CDR3 length: 12; V gene: TRBV20-1; clone size: many; J gene: TRBJ2-7; CDR3 DNA: TGCAGTGCTAGATCCGGGGAGTTCGAGCAGTACTTC; CDR3 protein: CSARSGEFEQYF
D gene: TRBD1; CDR3 length: 12; V gene: TRBV29-1; clone size: many; J gene: TRBJ2-7; CDR3 DNA: TGCAGCGTAGGGACAGGGTCAAACGAGCAGTACTTC; CDR3 protein: CSVGTGSNEQYF
D gene: -; CDR3 length: 13; V gene: TRBV6-2/TRBV6-3; clone size: many; J gene: TRBJ2-5; CDR3 DNA: TGTGCCAGCAGTAAAAGGGACCAAGAGACCCAGTACTTC; CDR3 protein: CASSKRDQETQYF
D gene: -; CDR3 length: 17; V gene: TRBV5-6; clone size: many; J gene: TRBJ2-3; CDR3 DNA: TGTGCCAGCAGCTTGCCAGGGGAGGTCTTGGGCACAGATACGCAGTATTTT; CDR3 protein: CASSLPGEVLGTDTQYF
D gene: TRBD2; CDR3 length: 15; V gene: TRBV5-7; clone size: many; J gene: TRBJ2-1; CDR3 DNA: TGTGCCAGCAGCGACGCCGGGACTAGCGTCAATGAGCAGTTCTTC; CDR3 protein: CASSDAGTSVNEQFF
D gene: -; CDR3 length: 15; V gene: TRBV5-1; clone size: many; J gene: TRBJ1-5; CDR3 DNA: TGCGCCAGCAGCTTGGTGGCGGGCAGCAATCAGCCCCAGCATTTT; CDR3 protein: CASSLVAGSNQPQHF
D gene: TRBD2; CDR3 length: 17; V gene: TRBV20-1; clone size: many; J gene: TRBJ2-7; CDR3 DNA: TGCAGTGCCCCCGGCCCCGGCGGCGGGAGGAATTACTACGAGCAGTACTTC; CDR3 protein: CSAPGPGGGRNYYEQYF
D gene: TRBD1; CDR3 length: 19; V gene: TRBV18; clone size: -; J gene: TRBJ1-2; CDR3 DNA: TGTGCCAGCTCACCCAAAGGGACAGCCCACCTTTCAGCTAACTATGGCTACACCTTC; CDR3 protein: CASSPKGTAHLSANYGYTF
D gene: -; CDR3 length: 16; V gene: TRBV11-2; clone size: many; J gene: TRBJ2-1; CDR3 DNA: TGTGCCAGCAGCTTAGTTAGGGGGGGTCGGAACAATGAGCAGTTCTTC; CDR3 protein: CASSLVRGGRNNEQFF
D gene: -; CDR3 length: 13; V gene: TRBV15; clone size: many; J gene: TRBJ2-5; CDR3 DNA: TGTGCCACCAGAGGGACGTCCGAAGAGACCCAGTACTTC; CDR3 protein: CATRGTSEETQYF
D gene: TRBD2; CDR3 length: 15; V gene: TRBV27; clone size: many; J gene: TRBJ2-3; CDR3 DNA: TGTGCCAGCAGTCTGACAGCGGGGGCGCGAGATACGCAGTATTTT; CDR3 protein: CASSLTAGARDTQYF
D gene: TRBD2; CDR3 length: 22; V gene: TRBV9; clone size: many; J gene: TRBJ2-4; CDR3 DNA: TGTGCCAGCAGCGCCCGTCTCATTCCGGGACTAGCGGGAGCCCTAGCCAAAAACATTCAGTACTTC; CDR3 protein: CASSARLIPGLAGALAKNIQYF
D gene: -; CDR3 length: 13; V gene: TRBV3-1; clone size: many; J gene: TRBJ1-3; CDR3 DNA: TGTGCCAGCAGCCCCCTGTTCGGAAACACCATATATTTT; CDR3 protein: CASSPLFGNTIYF
D gene: TRBD1; CDR3 length: 17; V gene: TRBV7-2; clone size: many; J gene: TRBJ1-6; CDR3 DNA: TGTGCCAGCAGCTTCCGGGACAGGAAGTGGGGTAATTCACCCCTCCACTTT; CDR3 protein: CASSFRDRKWGNSPLHF
D gene: -; CDR3 length: 13; V gene: TRBV7-9; clone size: many; J gene: TRBJ2-5; CDR3 DNA: TGTGCCAGCAGAGGAGGGGGTAAAGAGACCCAGTACTTC; CDR3 protein: CASRGGGKETQYF
D gene: TRBD2; CDR3 length: 13; V gene: TRBV6-6; clone size: many; J gene: TRBJ2-3; CDR3 DNA: TGTGCCAGCAGTTCTACGGGGGGAGATACGCAGTATTTT; CDR3 protein: CASSSTGGDTQYF
D gene: -; CDR3 length: 14; V gene: TRBV6-2/TRBV6-3; clone size: -; J gene: TRBJ2-3; CDR3 DNA: TGTGCCAGCACTAACCCCGGGGACCGGGATCGGCAGTATTTT; CDR3 protein: CASTNPGDRDRQYF
D gene: TRBD2; CDR3 length: 17; V gene: TRBV29-1; clone size: many; J gene: TRBJ2-1; CDR3 DNA: TGCAGCGGAGGAGGGACTAGCGGATCTAGCTCCTACAATGAGCAGTTCTTC; CDR3 protein: CSGGGTSGSSSYNEQFF
D gene: -; CDR3 length: 13; V gene: TRBV20-1; clone size: many; J gene: TRBJ2-1; CDR3 DNA: TGCAGTCACAGGGAAAGCTCCTACAATGAGCAGTTCTTC; CDR3 protein: CSHRESSYNEQFF
D gene: TRBD1; CDR3 length: 17; V gene: TRBV7-2; clone size: many; J gene: TRBJ2-5; CDR3 DNA: TGTGCCAGCAGCTCAGCCGGGACAGCAACCCTGGGGGAGACCCAGTACTTC; CDR3 protein: CASSSAGTATLGETQYF
D gene: TRBD1; CDR3 length: 14; V gene: TRBV9; clone size: many; J gene: TRBJ1-2; CDR3 DNA: TGTGCCAGCAGCACTCGGACAGGCCTCATGGGCTACACCTTC; CDR3 protein: CASSTRTGLMGYTF
D gene: TRBD1; CDR3 length: 15; V gene: TRBV6-2/TRBV6-3; clone size: many; J gene: TRBJ1-5; CDR3 DNA: TGTGCCAGCAGTTTTTTCGGACAGGGCGATCAGCCCCAGCATTTT; CDR3 protein: CASSFFGQGDQPQHF
D gene: -; CDR3 length: 16; V gene: TRBV4-3; clone size: many; J gene: TRBJ2-4; CDR3 DNA: TGCGCCAGCAGCCAAGAAGGCCGAGGGATCAAAAACATTCAGTACTTC; CDR3 protein: CASSQEGRGIKNIQYF
D gene: -; CDR3 length: 15; V gene: TRBV12-3/TRBV12-4; clone size: many; J gene: TRBJ2-1; CDR3 DNA: TGTGCCAGCAGTTTGTCCGGGGCGTCCTACAATGAGCAGTTCTTC; CDR3 protein: CASSLSGASYNEQFF
D gene: TRBD1; CDR3 length: 16; V gene: TRBV5-1; clone size: many; J gene: TRBJ2-2; CDR3 DNA: TGCGCCAGCGGAACCGGGACAGTTGGTTTCACCGGGGAGCTGTTTTTT; CDR3 protein: CASGTGTVGFTGELFF
D gene: -; CDR3 length: 12; V gene: TRBV6-6; clone size: many; J gene: TRBJ2-5; CDR3 DNA: TGTGCCAGCCAATCCGGGGGAGAGACCCAGTACTTC; CDR3 protein: CASQSGGETQYF
D gene: TRBD1; CDR3 length: 14; V gene: TRBV7-9; clone size: many; J gene: TRBJ1-4; CDR3 DNA: TGTGCCAGCAGCCGGACAGGGGAAGATGAAAAACTGTTTTTT; CDR3 protein: CASSRTGEDEKLFF